The T cell receptor (beta chain) under discussion was sequenced for a study of identical twins. General study points: A lower insertion count was a feature of abundant cord blood beta clonotypes, with no such feature in memory repertoires.

Of note for this clonotype: Its antigen is currently unknown.

TCRdb passed the 5' RACE reads through MiXCR, listing each CDR3 protein once. The sample yields around 960,000 distinct CDR3 sequences, about 12% seen once. The germline CDR1 and CDR2 sequences are SGHKS and YYEKEE (reference sequence). V was pared by 4 bases and J by 8 bases, with 19 bases between. This CDR3 comprises 15 residues. In addition, the sample was reused for a study of yellow fever vaccine responses in identical twins. This second study says: Vaccine-induced T cell responses in twins were reportedly observed to appear partly convergent, partly personalized.

The chain recombines TRBV5-5 with TRBJ2-1, with unresolved D. Input material: PBMCs. The sequence derives from a woman under 30 in good health. Here the CDR3 reads CASSPARWLLDEQFF. The CDR3 bases are TGTGCCAGCAGCCCGGCTCGGTGGCTACTTGATGAGCAGTTCTTC.